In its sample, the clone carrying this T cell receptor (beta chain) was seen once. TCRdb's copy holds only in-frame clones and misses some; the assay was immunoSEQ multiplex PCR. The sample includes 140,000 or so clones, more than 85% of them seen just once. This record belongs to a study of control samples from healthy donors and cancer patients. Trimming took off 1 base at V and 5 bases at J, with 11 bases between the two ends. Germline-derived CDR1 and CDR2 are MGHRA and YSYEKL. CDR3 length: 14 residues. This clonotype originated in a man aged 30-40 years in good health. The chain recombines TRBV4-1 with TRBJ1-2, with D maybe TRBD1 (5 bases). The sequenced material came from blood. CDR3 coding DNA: TGCGCCAGCAGCCAAGCGTCGGGGCTTTATGGCTACACCTTC. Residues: CASSQASGLYGYTF.